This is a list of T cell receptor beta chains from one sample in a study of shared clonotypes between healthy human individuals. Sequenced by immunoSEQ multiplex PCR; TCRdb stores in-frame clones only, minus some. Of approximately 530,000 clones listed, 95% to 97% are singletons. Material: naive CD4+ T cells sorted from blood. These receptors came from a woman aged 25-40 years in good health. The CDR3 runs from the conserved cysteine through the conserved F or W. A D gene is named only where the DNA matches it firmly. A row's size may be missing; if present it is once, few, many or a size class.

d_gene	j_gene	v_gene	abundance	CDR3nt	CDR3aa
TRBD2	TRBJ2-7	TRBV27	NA	TGTGCCAGCAGAAAAGGGGCGGGGGGGGAGCAGTACTTC	CASRKGAGGEQYF
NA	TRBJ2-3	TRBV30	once	TGTGCCTGGAGTGGAATGGGCGGGCCAAGCACAGATACGCAGTATTTT	CAWSGMGGPSTDTQYF
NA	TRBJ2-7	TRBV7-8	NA	TGTGCCAGCAGCCATCAGGGGAGGGGGACCGGTCGCCACGAGCAGTACTTC	CASSHQGRGTGRHEQYF
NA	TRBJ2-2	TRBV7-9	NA	TGTGCCAGCAGCTTAGTTGGTAGCTTTGCCGGGGAGCTGTTTTTT	CASSLVGSFAGELFF
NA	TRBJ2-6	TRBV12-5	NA	TGTGCTAGTGGTTTGTGGCTGGGGGGCGGGGCCAACGTCCTGACTTTC	CASGLWLGGGANVLTF
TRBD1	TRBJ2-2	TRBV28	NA	TGTGCCAGCAGTTTCAGGGGGACAGGGGCCGGGGAGCTGTTTTTT	CASSFRGTGAGELFF
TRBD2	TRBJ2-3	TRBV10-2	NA	TGCGCCAGCCGCCTAGCGGGATCACCAGATACGCAGTATTTT	CASRLAGSPDTQYF
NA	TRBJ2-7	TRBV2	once	TGTGCCAGCAGGCCCAGTATGGTACGCCGATACGAGCAGTACTTC	CASRPSMVRRYEQYF
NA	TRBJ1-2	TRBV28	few	TGTGCCAGCAACGAGGGTACCTATGGCTACACCTTC	CASNEGTYGYTF
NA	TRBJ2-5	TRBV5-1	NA	TGCGCCAGCAGCCTCCATGGCAGGCCTCAAGAGACCCAGTACTTC	CASSLHGRPQETQYF
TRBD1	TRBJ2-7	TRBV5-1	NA	TGCGCCAGCAGCTTCGACAGGGGGCCCGAGCAGTACTTC	CASSFDRGPEQYF
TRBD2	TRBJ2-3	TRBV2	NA	TGTGCCAGCAAAGGGACTAGCGGCACAGATACGCAGTATTTT	CASKGTSGTDTQYF
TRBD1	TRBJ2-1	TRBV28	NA	TGTGCCAGCAGTGACTCAGACAGGGGGAATAACAATGAGCAGTTCTTC	CASSDSDRGNNNEQFF
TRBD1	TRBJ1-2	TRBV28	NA	TGTGCCAGCAGTTTTTTTCGTACAGGGGGTGGCTATGGCTACACCTTC	CASSFFRTGGGYGYTF
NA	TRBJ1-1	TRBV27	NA	TGTGCCAGCAGTCCCAGGGGTCTCAACACTGAAGCTTTCTTT	CASSPRGLNTEAFF
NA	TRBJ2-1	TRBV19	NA	TGTGCCAGTACTGACAGAGATAGCTCCTACAATGAGCAGTTCTTC	CASTDRDSSYNEQFF
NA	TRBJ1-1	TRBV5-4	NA	TGTGCCAGCTCAGATACTAGGTCTGAAGCTTTCTTT	CASSDTRSEAFF
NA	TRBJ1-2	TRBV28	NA	TGTGCCAGCAGAGGTGGGAAGGTGGGCTATGGCTACACCTTC	CASRGGKVGYGYTF
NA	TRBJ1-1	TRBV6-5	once	TGTGCCAGCAGTCGCCAGAGACGGGGGAACACTGAAGCTTTCTTT	CASSRQRRGNTEAFF
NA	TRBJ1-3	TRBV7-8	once	TGTGCCAGCAGCTTAGGGATCGCGGGAAACACCATATATTTT	CASSLGIAGNTIYF
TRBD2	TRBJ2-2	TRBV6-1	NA	TGTGCCAGCAGTGAGCGGGGGACTAGCGGGAGGGGGAACACCGGGGAGCTGTTTTTT	CASSERGTSGRGNTGELFF
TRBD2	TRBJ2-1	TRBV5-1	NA	TGCGCCAGCAGCTTGGGGGGGACTAGCAATGAGCAGTTCTTC	CASSLGGTSNEQFF
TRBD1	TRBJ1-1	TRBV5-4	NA	TGTGCCAGCAGCTCCCCGGGAAGGGACAGGGGGCTGAGCACTGAAGCTTTCTTT	CASSSPGRDRGLSTEAFF
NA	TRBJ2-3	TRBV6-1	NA	TGTGCCAGCAGGCTCGCGACGAGTAGCACAGATACGCAGTATTTT	CASRLATSSTDTQYF
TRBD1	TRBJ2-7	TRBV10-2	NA	TGCGCCAGCAGTGAGAAGCTCGGGACAGGGGGCACCTACGAGCAGTACTTC	CASSEKLGTGGTYEQYF
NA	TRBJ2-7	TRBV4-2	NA	TGTGCCAGCAGCCAAGCTGGGACTCTAGACTACGAGCAGTACTTC	CASSQAGTLDYEQYF
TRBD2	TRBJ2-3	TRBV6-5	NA	TGTGCCAGCAGAACACTAGCGGGAGTAGATACGCAGTATTTT	CASRTLAGVDTQYF
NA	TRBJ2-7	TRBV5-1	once	TGCGCCAGCAGCTTGACAATTACCGAGCAGTACTTC	CASSLTITEQYF
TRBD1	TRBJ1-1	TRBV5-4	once	TGTGCCAGCAGCCCTGGTGGTCGGACAGGGGGCACTGAAGCTTTCTTT	CASSPGGRTGGTEAFF
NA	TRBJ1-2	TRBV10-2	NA	TGCGCCAGCAGTGTTGGCAGGAATGGCTACACCTTC	CASSVGRNGYTF
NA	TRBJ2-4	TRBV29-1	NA	TGCAGCGTTAAGCTTTCGAATTTAGCCAAAAACATTCAGTACTTC	CSVKLSNLAKNIQYF
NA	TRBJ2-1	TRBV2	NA	TGTGCCAGCAGTTCTAACAATGAGCAGTTCTTC	CASSSNNEQFF
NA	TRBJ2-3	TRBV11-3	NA	TGTGCCAGCAGCTCAGCCCGGGGGGCGGATACGCAGTATTTT	CASSSARGADTQYF
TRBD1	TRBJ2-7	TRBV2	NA	TGTGCCAGCAGAGAGGGGGCGCGTTTTGAGCAGTACTTC	CASREGARFEQYF
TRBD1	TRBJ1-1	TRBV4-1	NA	TGCGCCAGCAGCCAGCCGGACAGGCTCGGTGAAGCTTTCTTT	CASSQPDRLGEAFF
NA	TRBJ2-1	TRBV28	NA	TGTGCCAGCAGTCGCAGGGTTAGTGAGCAGTTCTTC	CASSRRVSEQFF
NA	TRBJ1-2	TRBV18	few	TGTGCCAGCTCACCACTGGCCGTTTCCTATGGCTACACCTTC	CASSPLAVSYGYTF
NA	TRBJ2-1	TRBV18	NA	TGTGCCAGCTCACCACACGGTCCCCGCGAGTTCTTC	CASSPHGPREFF
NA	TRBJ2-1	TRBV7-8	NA	TGTGCCAGCAGCTTAGCTCCGGGAGACTTAATAAGTGAGCAGTTCTTC	CASSLAPGDLISEQFF
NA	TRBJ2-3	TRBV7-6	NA	TGTGCCAGCAGCAAGACTAGTTCAGATACGCAGTATTTT	CASSKTSSDTQYF
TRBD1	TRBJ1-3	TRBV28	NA	TGTGCCAGCAGGCGGACAGGGGGGAACACCATATATTTT	CASRRTGGNTIYF
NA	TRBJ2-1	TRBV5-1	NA	TGCGCCAGCAGCTTGAATCGCGGAGCCTACAATGAGCAGTTCTTC	CASSLNRGAYNEQFF
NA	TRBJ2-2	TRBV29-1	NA	TGCAGCGTTGGTCGGACCGACACCGGGGAGCTGTTTTTT	CSVGRTDTGELFF
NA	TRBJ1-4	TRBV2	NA	TGTGCCAGCAGTGCAACAGGGCCAACTAATGAAAAACTGTTTTTT	CASSATGPTNEKLFF
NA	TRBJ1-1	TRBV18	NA	TGTGCCAGCTCACCCGGCGCAGTGGGGGGCGATTCTGAAGCTTTCTTT	CASSPGAVGGDSEAFF
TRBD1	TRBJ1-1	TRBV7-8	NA	TGTGCCAGCAGCAGAAGACAGGGACAGGGGAACACTGAAGCTTTCTTT	CASSRRQGQGNTEAFF
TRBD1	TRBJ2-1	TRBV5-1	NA	TGCGCCAGCAGGGCTCCCGGGACAGGGTCGAATGAGCAGTTCTTC	CASRAPGTGSNEQFF
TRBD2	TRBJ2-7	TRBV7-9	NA	TGTGCCAGCAGCTTGGGACTAGTCGCCGACGAGCAGTACTTC	CASSLGLVADEQYF
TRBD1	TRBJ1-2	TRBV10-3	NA	TGTGCCATCAGTGAGACAGGGGGATATAACTATGGCTACACCTTC	CAISETGGYNYGYTF
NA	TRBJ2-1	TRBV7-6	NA	TGTGCCAGCAGCTTAGCGGCTAGTTTACCCCACAATGAGCAGTTCTTC	CASSLAASLPHNEQFF
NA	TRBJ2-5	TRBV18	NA	TGTGCCAGCTCACCGATTGTTACGGAGACCCAGTACTTC	CASSPIVTETQYF
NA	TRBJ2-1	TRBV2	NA	TGTGCCAGCAATATCAGGGGAATGAATGAGCAGTTCTTC	CASNIRGMNEQFF
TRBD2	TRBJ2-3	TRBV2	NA	TGTGCCAGCAGTGAGGGACTAGCGGCCACAGATACGCAGTATTTT	CASSEGLAATDTQYF